Listed below are T cell receptor beta chains from one sample, sequenced in a study of blood T cells in healthy people across ages. TCRdb itself ran the 5' RACE reads through MiXCR, one entry per CDR3 protein. Of around 870,000 distinct CDR3 sequences listed, less than 35% are singletons. What was sequenced was blood. The receptors derive from a woman aged 80 or over in good health. CDR3s include the opening cysteine and the closing phenylalanine or tryptophan. D genes are given only for firm matches. Not every row has a clone size; where given, it reads once, few, many or a size class.

>NA|TRBV6-5|TRBD1|TRBJ1-6
TGTGCCAGCAGAAGATCCGGGACAGGTGATTCACCCCTCCACTTT
CASRRSGTGDSPLHF
>few|TRBV6-5|NA|TRBJ2-2
TGTGCCAGCAGTTACTCTAGGTCTGGACAAGTCACCGGGGAGCTGTTTTTT
CASSYSRSGQVTGELFF
>few|TRBV6-1|TRBD1|TRBJ1-2
TGTGCCAGCAGAGAGCGGACAGGGGGAGGCTATGGCTACACCTTC
CASRERTGGGYGYTF
>many|TRBV28|NA|TRBJ1-2
TGTGCCAGCACCGACAGGAACTATGGCTACACCTTC
CASTDRNYGYTF
>many|TRBV18|NA|TRBJ2-3
TGTGCCAGCTCACCTCAGGGAATAGGCACAGATACGCAGTATTTT
CASSPQGIGTDTQYF
>NA|TRBV5-5|NA|TRBJ1-6
TGTGCCAGCAGCTTGCAGGGGTTAGATAATTCACCCCTCCACTTT
CASSLQGLDNSPLHF
>many|TRBV7-9|TRBD1|TRBJ1-2
TGTGCCAGCAGTCCGAGGGGGACAGGGGTGCGGACTAACTATGGCTACACCTTC
CASSPRGTGVRTNYGYTF
>NA|TRBV18|NA|TRBJ1-1
TGTGCCAGCTCACCCTCGGGCGGTCTGAACACTGAAGCTTTCTTT
CASSPSGGLNTEAFF
>few|TRBV28|TRBD1|TRBJ1-5
TGTGCCAGCTCCTCGGACAGGGGGCACTTTAGCAATCAGCCCCAGCATTTT
CASSSDRGHFSNQPQHF
>many|TRBV9|NA|TRBJ2-2
TGTGCCAGCAGCGTAGACCCGACCGGGGAGCTGTTTTTT
CASSVDPTGELFF
>NA|TRBV15|NA|TRBJ2-1
TGTGCCACCAGCCGAGATCTAGAGTACGAGCAGTTCTTC
CATSRDLEYEQFF
>many|TRBV4-3|NA|TRBJ2-7
TGCGCCAGCAGCCAATCCGGAAGCGAGCAGTACTTC
CASSQSGSEQYF
>NA|TRBV7-2|NA|TRBJ1-1
TGTGCCAGCAGCTTACCACGGCTTAACACTGAAGCTTTCTTT
CASSLPRLNTEAFF
>NA|TRBV6-5|NA|TRBJ2-2
TGTGCCAGCAGTTACTCATTCGGGGCGACGGGGGAGCTGTTTTTT
CASSYSFGATGELFF
>NA|TRBV7-2|TRBD1|TRBJ1-5
TGTGCCAGCAGCTTAGCCAGGGGGTGGAATCAGCCCCAGCATTTT
CASSLARGWNQPQHF
>NA|TRBV20-1|TRBD1|TRBJ2-1
TGCAGTGCTAGTATGGGACAGGGGATCCATGAGCAGTTCTTC
CSASMGQGIHEQFF
>many|TRBV6-1|NA|TRBJ2-1
TGTGCCAGCAGCCCACTGCTCAATGAGCAGTTCTTC
CASSPLLNEQFF
>NA|TRBV20-1|NA|TRBJ2-5
TGCAGCGCTAGCGGGACAGGAAAGCCCCAGTACTTC
CSASGTGKPQYF
>many|TRBV20-1|NA|TRBJ2-1
TGCAGTGCTAGAGGGTCGGGGGCCTCCTACAATGAGCAGTTCTTC
CSARGSGASYNEQFF
>once|TRBV10-3|TRBD2|TRBJ2-1
TGTGCCATCAGTGAGTCACTAGCGGGGTCCTACAATGAGCAGTTCTTC
CAISESLAGSYNEQFF
>many|TRBV30|NA|TRBJ2-3
TGTGCCCGACGGACCTCGGGGGCCGCAGATACGCAGTATTTT
CARRTSGAADTQYF
>NA|TRBV7-9|NA|TRBJ2-5
TGTGCCAGCAGCTTAGTAACAGGAGGGGACCAAGAGACCCAGTACTTC
CASSLVTGGDQETQYF
>NA|TRBV18|NA|TRBJ1-2
TGTGCCAGCTCTCTTAAGAAAGGGTCCTATGGCTACACCTTC
CASSLKKGSYGYTF
>many|TRBV19|TRBD1|TRBJ2-1
TGTGCCAGTAGTATGGACAGGGCTGGAGAGCAGTTCTTC
CASSMDRAGEQFF
>many|TRBV11-2|TRBD2|TRBJ2-3
TGTGCCAGCAGCCCCGGCGGTAGCGGGGGATACACAGATACGCAGTATTTT
CASSPGGSGGYTDTQYF
>once|TRBV20-1|NA|TRBJ2-1
TGCAGTCGGGCTGGGAGTCTGAGAGCGCACAATGAGCAGTTCTTC
CSRAGSLRAHNEQFF
>NA|TRBV27|NA|TRBJ1-1
TGTGCCAGCAGTTTAGGGGGACGGACCAGGAACACTGAAGCTTTCTTT
CASSLGGRTRNTEAFF
>many|TRBV6-2/TRBV6-3|NA|TRBJ2-1
TGTGCCAGCATGAGGACTCCTCTAGAGCAGTTCTTC
CASMRTPLEQFF
>NA|TRBV19|NA|TRBJ1-2
TGTGCCAGCAAACAGGGAAGCTATGGCTACACCTTC
CASKQGSYGYTF
>many|TRBV10-3|TRBD2|TRBJ2-1
TGTGCCATCAGTGAGGCAGCGGGGGCGCAGTTCTTC
CAISEAAGAQFF
>NA|TRBV12-3/TRBV12-4|NA|TRBJ1-1
TGTGCCAGCAGTCCGGGCAAGGGCACTGAAGCTTTCTTT
CASSPGKGTEAFF
>NA|TRBV12-3/TRBV12-4|NA|TRBJ1-1
TGTGCCAGCAGTATCCCGAACCTGAACACTGAAGCTTTCTTT
CASSIPNLNTEAFF
>many|TRBV7-8|TRBD1|TRBJ1-5
TGTGCCAGCAGCCTTGGACAGGCCCCCCGGCCCCAGCATTTT
CASSLGQAPRPQHF
>many|TRBV7-2|TRBD2|TRBJ2-4
TGTGCCAGCAGCTTAGCCCAGCGGGGGCTCCAAAACATTCAGTACTTC
CASSLAQRGLQNIQYF
>NA|TRBV4-3|TRBD2|TRBJ2-4
TGCGCCAGCAGCCAACTGGGGCGGGGGGGACTAATCAAAAACATTCAGTACTTC
CASSQLGRGGLIKNIQYF
>few|TRBV14|NA|TRBJ1-6
TGTGCCAGCAGCCAGGGAAACTATTCACCCCTCCACTTT
CASSQGNYSPLHF
>many|TRBV6-2/TRBV6-3|NA|TRBJ2-6
TGTGCCAGCAGTCGATCCTCTGGGGCCAACGTCCTGACTTTC
CASSRSSGANVLTF
>NA|TRBV7-9|NA|TRBJ1-1
TGTGCCAGCACCCCTTGCAGCGACCAGAACACTGAAGCTTTCTTT
CASTPCSDQNTEAFF
>NA|TRBV3-1|TRBD2|TRBJ2-1
TGTGCCAGCAGTCAAGAGCTCAGCGGGGGCGAGGCTGAGCAGTTCTTC
CASSQELSGGEAEQFF
>NA|TRBV20-1|TRBD2|TRBJ2-1
TGCAGTGCTAGGACTAGCGGGGGCCGGGACGGTGAGCAGTTCTTC
CSARTSGGRDGEQFF
>many|TRBV2|NA|TRBJ2-7
TGTGCCAGCATGATAGAGAAGGGACCTTACGAGCAGTACTTC
CASMIEKGPYEQYF
>NA|TRBV9|NA|TRBJ1-2
TGTGCCAGCAGCGTGACGGACACAAACTATGGCTACACCTTC
CASSVTDTNYGYTF